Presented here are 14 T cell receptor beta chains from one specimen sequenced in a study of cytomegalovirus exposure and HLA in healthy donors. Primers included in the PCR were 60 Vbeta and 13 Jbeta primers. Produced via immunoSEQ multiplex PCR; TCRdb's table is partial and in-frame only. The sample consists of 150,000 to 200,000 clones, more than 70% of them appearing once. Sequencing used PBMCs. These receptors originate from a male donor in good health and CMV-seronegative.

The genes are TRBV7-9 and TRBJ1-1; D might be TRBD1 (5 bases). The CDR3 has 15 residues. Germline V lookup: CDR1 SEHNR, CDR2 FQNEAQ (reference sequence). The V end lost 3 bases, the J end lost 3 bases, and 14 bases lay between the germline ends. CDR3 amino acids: CASSLGLGTHTEAFF. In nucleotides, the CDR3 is TGTGCCAGCAGCTTGGGACTGGGGACCCACACTGAAGCTTTCTTT.

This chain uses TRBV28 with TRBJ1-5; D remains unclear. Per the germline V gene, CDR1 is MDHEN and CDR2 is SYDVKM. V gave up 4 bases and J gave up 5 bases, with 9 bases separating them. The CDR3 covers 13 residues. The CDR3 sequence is CASSSPIDQPQHF. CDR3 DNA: TGTGCCAGCAGTTCTCCGATAGATCAGCCCCAGCATTTT.

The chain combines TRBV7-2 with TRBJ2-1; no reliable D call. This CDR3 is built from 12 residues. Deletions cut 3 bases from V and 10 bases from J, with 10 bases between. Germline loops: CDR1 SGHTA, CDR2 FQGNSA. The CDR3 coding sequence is TGTGCCAGCAGCTTGGCAGGTGGCGAGCAGTTCTTC. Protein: CASSLAGGEQFF.

Here the CDR3 reads CASSIESSYNEQFF. DNA of the CDR3: TGTGCCAGTAGTATTGAGAGCTCCTACAATGAGCAGTTCTTC. The chain combines TRBV19 with TRBJ2-1; no definite D call. The CDR3 consists of 14 residues. CDR1 is LNHDA and CDR2 is SQIVND in the germline V gene (reference sequence). V was cut by 3 bases and J by 0 bases, with 6 bases left in between.

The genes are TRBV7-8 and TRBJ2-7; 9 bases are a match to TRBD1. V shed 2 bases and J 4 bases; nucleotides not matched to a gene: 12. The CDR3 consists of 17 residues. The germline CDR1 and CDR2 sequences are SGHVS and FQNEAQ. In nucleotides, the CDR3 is TGTGCCAGCAGCTTAAATAAGGGGACAGGGTCGCAATACGAGCAGTACTTC. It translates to CASSLNKGTGSQYEQYF. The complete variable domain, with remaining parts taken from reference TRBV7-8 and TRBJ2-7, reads GAGVSQSPRYKVAKRGQDVALRCDPISGHVSLFWYQQALGQGPEFLTYFQNEAQLDKSGLPSDRFFAERPEGSVSTLKIQRTQQEDSAVYLCASSLNKGTGSQYEQYFGPGTRLTVT.

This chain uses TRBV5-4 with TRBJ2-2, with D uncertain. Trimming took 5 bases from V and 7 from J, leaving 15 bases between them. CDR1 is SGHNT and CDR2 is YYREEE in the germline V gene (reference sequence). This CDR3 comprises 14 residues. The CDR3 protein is CASSYADPGGELFF. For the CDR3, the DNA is TGTGCCAGCAGTTATGCTGATCCGGGCGGGGAGCTGTTTTTT.

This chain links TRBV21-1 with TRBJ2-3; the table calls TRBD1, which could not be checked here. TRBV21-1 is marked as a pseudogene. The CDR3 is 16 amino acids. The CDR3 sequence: CASNSSGTGGPDTQYF. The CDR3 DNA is TGTGCCAGCAATTCATCCGGGACAGGGGGCCCAGATACGCAGTATTTT.

The CDR3 protein is CASRASGSHEQFF. The CDR3, as DNA: TGTGCCAGTAGGGCCAGCGGGAGTCATGAGCAGTTCTTC. The chain recombines TRBV19 with TRBJ2-1; 8 nucleotides line up with TRBD2. V trimming: 6 bases; J trimming: 8 bases; junction bases outside the gene matches: 6. The CDR3 length is 13 residues. The germline V gene encodes CDR1 LNHDA and CDR2 SQIVND (reference sequence).

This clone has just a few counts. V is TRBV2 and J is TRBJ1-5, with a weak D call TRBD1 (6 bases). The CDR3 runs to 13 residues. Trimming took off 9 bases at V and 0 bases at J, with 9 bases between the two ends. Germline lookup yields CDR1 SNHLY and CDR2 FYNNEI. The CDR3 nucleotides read TGTGCCAGTTCAGGGGATAGCAATCAGCCCCAGCATTTT. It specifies CASSGDSNQPQHF.

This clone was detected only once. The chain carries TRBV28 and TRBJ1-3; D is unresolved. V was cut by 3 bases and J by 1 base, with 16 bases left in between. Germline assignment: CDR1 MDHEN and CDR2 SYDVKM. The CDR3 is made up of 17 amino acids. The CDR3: CASSLVTFRGSGNTIYF. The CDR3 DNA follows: TGTGCCAGCAGTTTGGTCACGTTTCGGGGTTCTGGAAACACCATATATTTT.

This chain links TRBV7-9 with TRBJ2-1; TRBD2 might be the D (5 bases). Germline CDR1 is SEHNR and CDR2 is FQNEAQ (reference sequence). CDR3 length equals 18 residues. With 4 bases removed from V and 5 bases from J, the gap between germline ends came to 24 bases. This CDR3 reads CASSSLSGSRMMNNEQFF. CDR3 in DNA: TGTGCCAGCAGCTCGTTATCGGGAAGCCGTATGATGAACAATGAGCAGTTCTTC.

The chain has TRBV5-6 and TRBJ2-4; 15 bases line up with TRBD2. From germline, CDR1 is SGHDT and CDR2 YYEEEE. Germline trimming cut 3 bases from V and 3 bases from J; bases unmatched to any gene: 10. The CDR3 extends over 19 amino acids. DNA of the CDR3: TGTGCCAGCAGCTGGAGGACTAGCGGGGGGGCCGAAGTCAAAAACATTCAGTACTTC. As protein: CASSWRTSGGAEVKNIQYF.

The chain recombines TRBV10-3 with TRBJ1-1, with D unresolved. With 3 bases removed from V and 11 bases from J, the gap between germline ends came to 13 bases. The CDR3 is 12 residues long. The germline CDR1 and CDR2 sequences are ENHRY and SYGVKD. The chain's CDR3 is CAISDLEGGAFF. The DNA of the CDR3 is TGTGCCATCAGTGACTTGGAGGGAGGTGCTTTCTTT.

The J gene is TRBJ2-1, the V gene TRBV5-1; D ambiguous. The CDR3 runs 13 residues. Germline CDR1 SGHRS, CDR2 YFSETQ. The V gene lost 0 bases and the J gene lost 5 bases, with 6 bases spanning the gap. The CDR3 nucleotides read TGCGCCAGCAGCTTGGGGGCCCACAATGAGCAGTTCTTC. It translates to CASSLGAHNEQFF.